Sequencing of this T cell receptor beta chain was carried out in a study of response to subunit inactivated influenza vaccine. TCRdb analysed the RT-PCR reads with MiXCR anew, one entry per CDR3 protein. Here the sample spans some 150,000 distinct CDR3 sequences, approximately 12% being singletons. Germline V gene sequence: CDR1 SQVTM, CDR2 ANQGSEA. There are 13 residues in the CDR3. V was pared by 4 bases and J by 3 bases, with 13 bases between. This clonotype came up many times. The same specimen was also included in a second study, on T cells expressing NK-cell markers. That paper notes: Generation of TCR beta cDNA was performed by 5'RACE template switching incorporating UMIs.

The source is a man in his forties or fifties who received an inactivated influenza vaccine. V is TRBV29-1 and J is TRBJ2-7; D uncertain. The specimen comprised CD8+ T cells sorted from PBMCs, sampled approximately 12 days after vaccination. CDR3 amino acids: CSVVLTSDYEQYF. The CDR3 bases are TGCAGCGTTGTTTTGACATCGGACTACGAGCAGTACTTC.